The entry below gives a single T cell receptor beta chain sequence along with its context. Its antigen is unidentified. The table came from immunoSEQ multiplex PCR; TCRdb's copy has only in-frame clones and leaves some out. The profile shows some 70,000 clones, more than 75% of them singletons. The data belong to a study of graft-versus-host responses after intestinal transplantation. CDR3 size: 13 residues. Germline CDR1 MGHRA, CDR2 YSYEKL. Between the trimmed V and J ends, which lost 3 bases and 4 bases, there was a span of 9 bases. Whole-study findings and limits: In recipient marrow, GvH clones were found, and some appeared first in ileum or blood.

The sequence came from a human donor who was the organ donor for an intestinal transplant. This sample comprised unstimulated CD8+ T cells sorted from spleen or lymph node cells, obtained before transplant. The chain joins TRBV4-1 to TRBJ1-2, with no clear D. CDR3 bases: TGCGCCAGCAGCCAGGGCGGGATCTATGGCTACACCTTC. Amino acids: CASSQGGIYGYTF.